Below, 17 T cell receptor beta chains from the same sample are listed, as sequenced in a study of spatial heterogeneity in lung cancer. In TCRdb, the 5' RACE reads were re-called with MiXCR into one record per CDR3 protein. The table shows around 70,000 distinct CDR3 sequences, with 7.5% to 10% occurring only once. As for time point: blood at routine non-recurrence follow-up after resection. Sequencing used PBMCs, obtained at follow-up. The receptors were sampled from a female donor with early-stage non-small cell lung cancer.

J is TRBJ2-5 and V is TRBV5-1; the match to TRBD2 covers 9 bases. The CDR3 is 14 amino acids. The V segment lost 1 base and the J segment 4 bases; nucleotides outside the gene matches: 2. Germline CDR1 SGHRS, CDR2 YFSETQ. CDR3: CASSLLLAGETQYF. CDR3 DNA sequence: TGCGCCAGCAGCTTGTTACTAGCGGGAGAGACCCAGTACTTC.

The chain links TRBV9 to TRBJ2-7; 7 bases agree with TRBD1. Germline CDR1 and CDR2: SGDLS and YYNGEE. Trimming at V came to 2 bases and at J to 4 bases, leaving 3 bases not matched to a gene. The CDR3 runs to 13 residues. DNA of the CDR3: TGTGCCAGCAGCGTGGGGACAGAATACGAGCAGTACTTC. Amino acids: CASSVGTEYEQYF.

This clonotype was seen at least ten times. The chain recombines TRBV28 with TRBJ2-5; 9 bases agree with TRBD2. The CDR3 runs to 13 residues. V lost 6 bases, J lost 7 bases, and 6 bases stayed unmatched. The germline CDR1 and CDR2 sequences are MDHEN and SYDVKM. The CDR3 DNA is TGTGCCAGCAGACGGGGACTAGCTGGGACCCAGTACTTC. Protein: CASRRGLAGTQYF.

In DNA, the CDR3 is TGCGCCAGCAGCCCGACAGGCCCCGGGAACAATGAGCAGTTCTTC. This sequence encodes CASSPTGPGNNEQFF. The chain combines TRBV5-1 with TRBJ2-1, with a weak D call TRBD1 (6 bases). The CDR3 sequence is 15 residues long. V dropped 4 bases and J dropped 5 bases, with 16 bases sitting between them. The germline gives CDR1 SGHRS, CDR2 YFSETQ.

This clonotype showed up many times. This chain uses TRBV2 with TRBJ1-5, with D perhaps matching TRBD1 (6 bases). V was trimmed by 5 bases and J by 1 base, leaving 9 bases between them. The CDR3 runs 14 residues. The germline V gene has CDR1 SNHLY and CDR2 FYNNEI. This CDR3 is CASSTDRSNQPQHF. The CDR3 DNA reads as TGTGCCAGCAGTACGGACAGAAGCAATCAGCCCCAGCATTTT.

This clonotype came up a few times. The rearrangement links TRBV27 to TRBJ2-3, with 10 bases matching TRBD2. J gave up 5 bases and V 7 bases, and 12 bases lay outside the gene matches. Germline loops: CDR1 MNHEY, CDR2 SMNVEV (reference sequence). CDR3 length: 16 amino acids. The CDR3 nucleotides read TGTGCCAGCAACCTCCTGGGAGCGGGAGGGGGAGATACGCAGTATTTT. Amino acid sequence: CASNLLGAGGGDTQYF.

This clonotype was counted only a few times. The chain is built from TRBV18 and TRBJ2-5; 13 nucleotides align to TRBD2. Germline CDR1 is KGHSH and CDR2 is LQKENI. CDR3 length: 16 amino acids. With 6 bases clipped from V and 4 bases from J, the junction kept 8 bases outside the gene matches. This chain's CDR3 is CASSRGLAGEGETQYF. Here the CDR3 DNA reads TGTGCCAGCTCCCGCGGACTAGCGGGAGAGGGAGAGACCCAGTACTTC.

This clonotype turned up a few times. The chain uses TRBV6-6 and TRBJ2-3; TRBD2 matches 10 bases. Germline loops: CDR1 MNHNY, CDR2 SVGAGI (reference sequence). The trim removed 9 bases at V and 3 bases at J, leaving 6 bases unmatched. The CDR3 has 14 amino acids. CDR3 sequence: CASAISGRTDTQYF. In nucleotides, the CDR3 is TGTGCCAGTGCGATTAGCGGGAGGACAGATACGCAGTATTTT.

At least ten counts were recorded for this clonotype. The J gene is TRBJ1-1, the V gene TRBV7-9; tentatively, D is TRBD1 (5 bases). CDR3 length equals 15 residues. Germline assignment: CDR1 SEHNR and CDR2 FQNEAQ (reference sequence). V lost 0 bases and J 1 base, leaving 9 bases between the germline ends. CDR3 nucleotides: TGTGCCAGCAGCTTAGCGGGCAGGGCGAACACTGAAGCTTTCTTT. Encoded protein: CASSLAGRANTEAFF.

This clonotype has a count of ten or more. This chain joins TRBV20-1 and TRBJ1-1; unclear D gene. This CDR3 has 12 residues. The germline CDR1 and CDR2 sequences are DFQATT and SNEGSKA (reference sequence). V was pared by 4 bases and J by 1 base, with 7 bases between. CDR3 DNA: TGCAGTGCTATACCCCCGAACACTGAAGCTTTCTTT. It encodes CSAIPPNTEAFF.

The chain couples TRBV28 to TRBJ2-5; either TRBD1 or TRBD2 may fit D (5 bases each). The V end was cut by 5 bases, the J end by 4 bases, with 20 bases between. Germline loops: CDR1 MDHEN, CDR2 SYDVKM. CDR3 length equals 16 residues. The DNA of the CDR3 is TGTGCCAGCAGTCTATCGCTGGGGTGGGACCGAGAGACCCAGTACTTC. Amino acids: CASSLSLGWDRETQYF.

This clonotype appeared many times. The V gene is TRBV6-2 or TRBV6-3, the J gene TRBJ2-2; 8 bases are a match to TRBD2. CDR3 length: 15 residues. Germline V gives CDR1 MNHEY, CDR2 SVGEGT. V dropped 2 bases and J dropped 4; count of bases not matched to a gene: 3. The CDR3 bases are TGTGCCAGCAGTTACGACCTAGCGGGCACCGGGGAGCTGTTTTTT. It translates to CASSYDLAGTGELFF.

The table lists this clonotype with many counts. V is TRBV7-6 and J is TRBJ2-1; 9 bases match TRBD1. Looked up from germline, CDR1 is SGHVS and CDR2 is FNYEAQ. The V and J ends lost 5 bases and 7 bases, in that order; junction bases with no gene match: 9. This CDR3 spans 15 amino acids. Here the CDR3 DNA reads TGTGCCAGCAGCGCACAGGGGGCGATCATAAATGAGCAGTTCTTC. Its translation: CASSAQGAIINEQFF.

Regarding this clonotype: This may arise from a read error, as a much more abundant clone is one base away. The chain joins TRBV11-2 to TRBJ2-2; D assignment may be TRBD1 or TRBD2 (5 bases each). The germline CDR1 and CDR2 sequences are SGHAT and FQNNGV. The CDR3 length is 16 residues. Here the CDR3 DNA reads TGTACCAGCAGCTTAGATCTGGGGGTGACCACCGGGGAGCTGTTTTTT. This gives the protein CTSSLDLGVTTGELFF.

This clonotype occurred many times. The V call is TRBV4-2, the J call TRBJ2-7; 12 bases match TRBD2. CDR3 length equals 15 residues. The germline V gene has CDR1 LGHNA and CDR2 YNFKEQ. Trimming cost V 1 base and J 6 bases; bases outside gene matches: 4. The CDR3 DNA follows: TGTGCCAGCAGCCAAGGTGGGGGACTAGCGGGCGAGCAGTACTTC. Its translation is CASSQGGGLAGEQYF.

The table lists this clonotype with many counts. J is TRBJ2-7 and V is TRBV20-1; D possibly matches TRBD1 or TRBD2 (6 bases each). This CDR3 spans 14 amino acids. The V and J ends lost 5 bases and 2 bases respectively, with 16 bases between them. Per the germline V gene, CDR1 is DFQATT and CDR2 is SNEGSKA (reference sequence). In DNA form, the CDR3 reads TGCAGTGCTGAGAATAGGGGGGCAGCCTACGAGCAGTACTTC. Its translation is CSAENRGAAYEQYF.

Ten or more counts support this clonotype. V gene TRBV2 combines with J gene TRBJ2-7; weak D call: TRBD2 (6 bases). V gave up 2 bases and J gave up 4 bases, with 18 bases separating them. The CDR3 contains 16 residues. Germline lookup yields CDR1 SNHLY and CDR2 FYNNEI. The CDR3 coding sequence is TGTGCCAGCAGTGAAAATCGGGCGGGACGGCAGTACGAGCAGTACTTC. Its translation is CASSENRAGRQYEQYF.